The clone carrying this T cell receptor (beta chain) occurred a few times. Antigen unknown. These data originate in a study of T cell repertoires in cytomegalovirus infection. On the study more broadly: Both recently identified HLA-C-restricted and well-studied HLA-B-restricted CMV epitopes were used in the study. Through public TCR beta signatures, both CMV infection and matching HLA type were indicated.

A single record per CDR3 protein comes from TCRdb applying MiXCR to the reads. The sample includes 55,000 to 85,000 distinct CDR3 sequences, around 20% seen only once; the top ten take roughly two thirds. Germline trimming cut 4 bases from V and 7 bases from J; bases unmatched to any gene: 6. The V gene's germline CDR1 is LNHNV and CDR2 YYDKDF (reference sequence). This CDR3 is built from 14 residues. Study conclusions and caveats: Across the ex vivo response, the dominant clonotypes were HLA-C-restricted CMV-specific TCR beta clonotypes.

V gene TRBV15 combines with J gene TRBJ2-1, with 8 bases that match TRBD2. This TCR was recovered from a human donor in good health (CMV status not recorded). Some clones in this sample may be carry-over from other donors' samples. The sequences come from CD8+ T cells from cultured PBMCs, collected from culture after CMV antigen stimulation. In nucleotides, the CDR3 is TGTGCCACCAGCATCCCCGGGGGGGGGAATGAGCAGTTCTTC. Protein: CATSIPGGGNEQFF. Full variable domain (remainder filled in from reference TRBV15 and TRBJ2-1): DAMVIQNPRYQVTQFGKPVTLSCSQTLNHNVMYWYQQKSSQAPKLLFHYYDKDFNNEADTPDNFQSRRPNTSFCFLDIRSPGLGDTAMYLCATSIPGGGNEQFFGPGTRLTVL.